The clone carrying this T cell receptor beta chain was detected a few times. Its antigen remains unknown. One entry per CDR3 protein, called by TCRdb with MiXCR from the RT-PCR reads. The sample has 610,000 or so distinct CDR3 sequences, 12% to 15% seen once. The CDR3 contains 14 residues. V gave up 2 bases and J gave up 3 bases, with 8 bases separating them. Germline CDR1 reads ENHRY; CDR2 reads SYGVKD. The sample comes from a study of response to subunit inactivated influenza vaccine. Findings and limits, study-wide: Authors proposed each seasonal influenza vaccination draws in few new T cells.

Material: PBMCs from blood, obtained 11 to 12 days after vaccination. J is TRBJ1-5 and V is TRBV10-3; no reliable D call. This clonotype originated in a man aged 45 to 65 who received an inactivated influenza vaccine. Here the CDR3 reads CAISEGPDNQPQHF. CDR3 bases: TGTGCCATCAGTGAGGGGCCAGACAATCAGCCCCAGCATTTT.